The present T cell receptor (beta chain) was sequenced within a study of chemoradiotherapy in HPV16-positive cancers. The method was immunoSEQ multiplex PCR; TCRdb's version includes in-frame clones alone and lacks a portion of them. Found here are around 20,000 clones, around two thirds of them singletons; the top ten hold 2% to 3%. Study-level findings and limits: Functional assays defining HPV-specific T cells used only a couple of HPV16-positive patients.

The CDR3 contains 14 residues. Trimming removed 6 bases from V and 7 bases from J, with 18 bases in between. Per germline, CDR1 MNHNY and CDR2 SVGAGI (reference sequence). As regards this clone: What it recognizes is unknown.

This specimen was taken from a patient who underwent chemoradiotherapy. The sequence came from a human donor with HPV-associated anogenital cancer. The rearrangement joins TRBV6-6 to TRBJ1-2, with D perhaps matching TRBD1 (6 bases). The CDR3 loop reads CASSLDSLGGGYTF. The CDR3 coding sequence is TGTGCCAGCAGCCTGGACAGCCTCGGGGGTGGCTACACCTTC.